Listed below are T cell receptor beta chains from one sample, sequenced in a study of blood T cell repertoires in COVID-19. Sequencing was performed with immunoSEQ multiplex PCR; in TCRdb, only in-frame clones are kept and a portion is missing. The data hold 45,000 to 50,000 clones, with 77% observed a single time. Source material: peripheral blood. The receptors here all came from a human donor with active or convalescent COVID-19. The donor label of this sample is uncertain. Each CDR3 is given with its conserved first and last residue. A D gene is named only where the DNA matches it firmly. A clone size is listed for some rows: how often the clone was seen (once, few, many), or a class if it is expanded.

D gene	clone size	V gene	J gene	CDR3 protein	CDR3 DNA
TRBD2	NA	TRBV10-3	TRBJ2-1	CAISGASGSRNEQFF	TGTGCCATCAGTGGGGCTAGCGGGAGTCGCAATGAGCAGTTCTTC
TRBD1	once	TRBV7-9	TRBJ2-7	CASSLERGQGIGEQYF	TGTGCCAGCAGCTTAGAGAGAGGACAGGGGATCGGCGAGCAGTACTTC
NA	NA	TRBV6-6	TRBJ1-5	CASSYSPQGNQPQHF	TGTGCCAGCAGTTACTCGCCCCAGGGCAATCAGCCCCAGCATTTT
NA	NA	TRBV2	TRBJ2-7	CASSSTYEQYF	TGTGCCAGCAGTTCAACATATGAGCAGTACTTC
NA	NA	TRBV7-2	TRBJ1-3	CASSLVAGVDGNTIYF	TGTGCCAGCAGCTTAGTAGCGGGGGTTGATGGAAACACCATATATTTT
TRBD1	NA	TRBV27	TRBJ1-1	CASSRKTGKGTEAFF	TGTGCCAGCAGTCGAAAGACAGGGAAAGGCACTGAAGCTTTCTTT
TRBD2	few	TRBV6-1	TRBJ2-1	CASSEVSAGGPNEQFF	TGTGCCAGCAGTGAAGTTAGTGCGGGAGGGCCAAATGAGCAGTTCTTC
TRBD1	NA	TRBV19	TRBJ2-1	CASSILRDRLYNEQFF	TGTGCCAGTAGTATCCTCCGGGACAGGCTCTACAATGAGCAGTTCTTC
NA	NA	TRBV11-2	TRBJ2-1	CASSTVPLHEQFF	TGTGCCAGCAGCACAGTACCCCTCCATGAGCAGTTCTTC
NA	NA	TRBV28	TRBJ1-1	CASSLPPWNTEAFF	TGTGCCAGCAGTTTACCCCCCTGGAACACTGAAGCTTTCTTT
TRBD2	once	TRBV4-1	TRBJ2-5	CASSQETELAGAETQYF	TGCGCCAGCAGCCAAGAAACCGAACTAGCGGGAGCGGAGACCCAGTACTTC
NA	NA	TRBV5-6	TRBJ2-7	CASSLSTEQYF	TGTGCCAGCAGCCTTAGCACCGAGCAGTACTTC
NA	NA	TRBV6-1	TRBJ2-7	CASSVRYQPRGREQYF	TGTGCCAGCAGTGTCCGCTATCAACCCAGGGGCCGCGAGCAGTACTTC
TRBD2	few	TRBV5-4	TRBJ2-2	CASSSGLVNPGELFF	TGTGCCAGCAGCTCGGGACTAGTTAACCCCGGGGAGCTGTTTTTT
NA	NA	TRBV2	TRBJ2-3	CASTGGTDTQYF	TGTGCCAGCACCGGGGGCACAGATACGCAGTATTTT
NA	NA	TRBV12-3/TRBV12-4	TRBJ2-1	CASSPSNQNEQFF	TGTGCCAGCAGCCCCTCGAATCAGAATGAGCAGTTCTTC
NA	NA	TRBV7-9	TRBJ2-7	CASEGAYEQYF	TGTGCCAGCGAGGGGGCCTACGAGCAGTACTTC
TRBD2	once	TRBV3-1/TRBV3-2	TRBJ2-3	CASSQGGTSGSHTQYF	TGTGCCAGCAGCCAAGGGGGGACTAGCGGGAGCCATACGCAGTATTTT
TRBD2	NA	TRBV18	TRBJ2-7	CASSPTGLAGGDEQYF	TGTGCCAGCTCACCTACCGGACTAGCGGGAGGTGACGAGCAGTACTTC
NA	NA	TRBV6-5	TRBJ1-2	CASSARGTGDYGYTF	TGTGCCAGCAGCGCTCGGGGAACCGGGGACTATGGCTACACCTTC
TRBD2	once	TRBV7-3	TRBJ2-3	CASSRGGGSWTDTQYF	TGTGCCAGCAGCCGGGGGGGAGGATCGTGGACAGATACGCAGTATTTT
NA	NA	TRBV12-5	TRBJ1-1	CASGLVGGAVHTEAFF	TGTGCTAGTGGTTTGGTAGGGGGGGCCGTGCACACTGAAGCTTTCTTT
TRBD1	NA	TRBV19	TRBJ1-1	CASSLPGTGFKAFF	TGTGCCAGTAGTTTGCCCGGGACAGGGTTTAAAGCTTTCTTT
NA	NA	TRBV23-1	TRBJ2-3	CARGRSTDTQYF	TGCGCCAGGGGGCGGAGCACAGATACGCAGTATTTT
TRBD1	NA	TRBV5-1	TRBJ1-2	CASSRTGEGGYTF	TGCGCCAGCAGCAGGACAGGGGAGGGTGGCTACACCTTC
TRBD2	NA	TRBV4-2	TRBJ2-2	CASSQGGSGSPTGELFF	TGTGCCAGCAGCCAAGGAGGTAGCGGGAGCCCCACCGGGGAGCTGTTTTTT
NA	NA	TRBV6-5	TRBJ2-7	CASRTGGREYEQYF	TGTGCCAGCAGGACCGGAGGGCGAGAATACGAGCAGTACTTC
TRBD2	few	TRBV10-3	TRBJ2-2	CAISEGTSDTGELFF	TGTGCCATCAGTGAGGGGACTAGCGACACCGGGGAGCTGTTTTTT
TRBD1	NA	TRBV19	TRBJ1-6	CASTYRPGQAFSPLHF	TGTGCCAGTACCTACCGTCCGGGACAGGCTTTCTCACCCCTCCACTTT
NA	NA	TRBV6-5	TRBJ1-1	CASSYPRGEAFF	TGTGCCAGCAGTTACCCCCGGGGTGAAGCTTTCTTT
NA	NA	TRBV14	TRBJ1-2	CASSGQINYGYTF	TGTGCCAGCAGTGGGCAGATAAACTATGGCTACACCTTC
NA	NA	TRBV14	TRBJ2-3	CASSHSLGWHTDTQYF	TGTGCCAGCAGCCACAGCCTCGGGTGGCACACAGATACGCAGTATTTT
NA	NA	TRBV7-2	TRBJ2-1	CASSLGPVPINEQFF	TGTGCCAGCAGCTTAGGGCCAGTCCCCATCAATGAGCAGTTCTTC
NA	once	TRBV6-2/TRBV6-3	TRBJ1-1	CASSYSNPEINTEAFF	TGTGCCAGCAGTTACTCGAATCCGGAGATTAACACTGAAGCTTTCTTT
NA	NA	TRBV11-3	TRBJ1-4	CASSLGGGGSSGEKLFF	TGTGCCAGCAGCTTAGGCGGCGGAGGTAGTTCAGGTGAAAAACTGTTTTTT
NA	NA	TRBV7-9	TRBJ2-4	CASSQLEPAGIQYF	TGTGCCAGCAGCCAGTTAGAACCAGCGGGCATTCAGTACTTC
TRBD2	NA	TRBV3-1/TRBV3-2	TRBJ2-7	CASSPPSGRAYEQYF	TGTGCCAGCAGCCCTCCTAGCGGGAGGGCCTACGAGCAGTACTTC
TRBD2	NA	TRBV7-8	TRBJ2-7	CASRTTSGLPYEQYF	TGTGCCAGCAGGACAACTAGCGGGCTCCCCTACGAGCAGTACTTC
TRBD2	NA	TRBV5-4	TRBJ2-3	CASSSIKRGGHSTDTQYF	TGTGCCAGCAGCTCGATCAAGCGGGGGGGCCACAGCACAGATACGCAGTATTTT
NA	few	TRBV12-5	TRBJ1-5	CASGLQGLSNQPQHF	TGTGCTAGTGGTTTGCAGGGGTTGAGCAATCAGCCCCAGCATTTT
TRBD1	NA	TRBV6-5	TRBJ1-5	CASSDRGGQPQHF	TGTGCCAGCAGCGACAGGGGAGGACAGCCCCAGCATTTT
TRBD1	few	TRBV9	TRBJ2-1	CASSLSGTGGNEQFF	TGTGCCAGCAGCTTGTCCGGGACAGGGGGCAATGAGCAGTTCTTC
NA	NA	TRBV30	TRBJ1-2	CAWSRSYGYTF	TGTGCCTGGAGTCGCAGTTATGGCTACACCTTC
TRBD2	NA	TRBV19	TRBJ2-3	CASSGLATDTQYF	TGTGCCAGTAGCGGACTAGCGACAGATACGCAGTATTTT
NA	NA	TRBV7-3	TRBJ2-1	CASSRLGRGILNEQFF	TGTGCCAGCAGCCGTCTGGGGCGAGGTATATTAAATGAGCAGTTCTTC
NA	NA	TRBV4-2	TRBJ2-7	CASSQDVAGGYEQYF	TGTGCCAGCAGCCAAGACGTGGCGGGTGGCTACGAGCAGTACTTC
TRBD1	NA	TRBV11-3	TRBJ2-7	CASSAPGQDYEQYF	TGTGCCAGCAGCGCGCCGGGACAGGACTACGAGCAGTACTTC
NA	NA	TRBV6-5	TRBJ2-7	CASSYERGGFGEQYF	TGTGCCAGCAGTTATGAGAGGGGGGGCTTTGGCGAGCAGTACTTC
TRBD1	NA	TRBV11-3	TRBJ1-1	CASSSTGQVGTEAFF	TGTGCCAGCAGCTCAACCGGACAGGTTGGGACTGAAGCTTTCTTT
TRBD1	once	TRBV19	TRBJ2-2	CASRDRRANTGELFF	TGTGCCAGTAGGGACAGGAGAGCGAACACCGGGGAGCTGTTTTTT
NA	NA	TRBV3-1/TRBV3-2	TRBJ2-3	CGQRRDSYF	TGTGGGCAGAGGAGGGATTCGTATTTT
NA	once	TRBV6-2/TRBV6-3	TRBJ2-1	CASSLGLSSYNEQFF	TGTGCCAGCAGTTTAGGACTGAGCTCCTACAATGAGCAGTTCTTC
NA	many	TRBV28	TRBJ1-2	CASTRYGYTF	TGTGCCAGCACCAGGTATGGCTACACCTTC